This is a list of T cell receptor beta chains from one sample in a study of PD-L1 blockade in urothelial cancer. TCRdb's copy holds only in-frame clones and misses some; the assay was immunoSEQ multiplex PCR. Of under 40,000 clones listed, approximately 90% are singletons. Sequenced material: PBMCs, taken around atezolizumab (anti-PD-L1) treatment. Every receptor here comes from a man aged 70 or older with urothelial cancer. The CDR3 runs from the conserved cysteine through the conserved F or W. The order of the fields is V gene, clone size, J gene, D gene, CDR3 protein, CDR3 DNA. D genes are given only for firm matches. Clone size is stated in some rows and not others, as once, few, many or a class when expanded.

TRBV7-3	-	TRBJ2-1	TRBD2	CASSLTASGSEQFF	TGTGCCAGCAGCTTAACAGCTAGCGGGAGTGAGCAGTTCTTC
TRBV5-1	-	TRBJ1-1	-	CASSSPMNTEAFF	TGCGCCAGCAGCTCCCCCATGAACACTGAAGCTTTCTTT
TRBV29-1	-	TRBJ2-3	-	CSVGPGGTSTDTQYF	TGCAGCGTTGGACCCGGCGGGACTAGCACAGATACGCAGTATTTT
TRBV2	-	TRBJ2-5	-	CASSRLVVETQYF	TGTGCCAGCAGCCGACTAGTTGTAGAGACCCAGTACTTC
TRBV29-1	-	TRBJ1-5	TRBD1	CSVATGSNQPQHF	TGCAGCGTAGCGACAGGGAGCAATCAGCCCCAGCATTTT
TRBV23-1	-	TRBJ1-3	-	CASSQWGGDQLSGNTIYF	TGCGCCAGCAGTCAATGGGGAGGAGATCAACTCTCGGGAAACACCATATATTTT
TRBV19	-	TRBJ1-1	TRBD1	CATNEQGQGNTEAFF	TGTGCCACCAATGAGCAGGGACAGGGAAACACTGAAGCTTTCTTT
TRBV10-3	-	TRBJ2-3	TRBD2	CAISQQGGLAGNTDTQYF	TGTGCCATCAGTCAACAGGGGGGACTAGCGGGTAACACAGATACGCAGTATTTT
TRBV5-6	-	TRBJ1-5	TRBD1	CASSLTGGQPQHF	TGTGCCAGCAGTTTAACAGGGGGACAGCCCCAGCATTTT
TRBV2	once	TRBJ1-2	TRBD1	CATNRDRNNYGYTF	TGTGCCACGAACCGGGACAGGAATAACTATGGCTACACCTTC
TRBV7-7	once	TRBJ2-1	TRBD2	CASSLAPTSGTYNEQFF	TGTGCCAGCAGCTTAGCGCCGACTAGCGGGACCTACAATGAGCAGTTCTTC
TRBV2	few	TRBJ2-4	-	CASSETAGAKNIQYF	TGTGCCAGCAGTGAAACAGCGGGAGCCAAAAACATTCAGTACTTC
TRBV7-9	-	TRBJ1-4	-	CASSLALASIEKLFF	TGTGCCAGCAGCTTAGCGCTTGCCTCTATTGAAAAACTGTTTTTT
TRBV18	-	TRBJ2-7	TRBD1	CASSRDRVGEQYF	TGTGCCAGCTCCAGGGACAGGGTCGGCGAGCAGTACTTC
TRBV18	-	TRBJ2-2	-	CASTITFSNTGELFF	TGTGCGAGTACCATAACTTTCTCTAACACCGGGGAGCTGTTTTTT
TRBV6-6	-	TRBJ2-1	TRBD2	CASSYALAGVYNEQFF	TGTGCCAGCAGTTACGCTCTAGCGGGAGTCTACAATGAGCAGTTCTTC
TRBV27	-	TRBJ2-7	TRBD2	CASSPRSPGGGSYEQYF	TGTGCCAGCAGTCCCCGGTCCCCTGGCGGGGGCTCCTACGAGCAGTACTTC
TRBV5-6	-	TRBJ1-2	-	CASSPVVAGGYTF	TGTGCCAGCAGCCCGGTGGTGGCGGGCGGCTACACCTTC
TRBV6-1	-	TRBJ2-7	TRBD1	CASSPDRSSYEQYF	TGTGCCAGCAGTCCGGACAGGTCTAGCTACGAGCAGTACTTC
TRBV28	-	TRBJ2-1	-	CASSWGDSSYNEQFF	TGTGCCAGCAGTTGGGGGGACAGCTCCTACAATGAGCAGTTCTTC